The 24 T cell receptor beta chains given below trace back to one sample, sequenced in a study of PD-L1 blockade in urothelial cancer. This table comes from immunoSEQ multiplex PCR, and its TCRdb copy is limited to in-frame clones, with some not included. The table has around 56,000 clones, roughly 86% seen once. The sample was PBMCs, taken around atezolizumab (anti-PD-L1) treatment. Every receptor here comes from a man aged 45-65 years with urothelial cancer.

The chain employs TRBV7-3 and TRBJ2-1; 7 nucleotides line up with TRBD2. Unmatched junction bases numbered 7, after V lost 2 bases and J lost 6 bases. Germline V gene lookup returns CDR1 SGHTA and CDR2 FQGTGA. This CDR3 spans 15 amino acids. The CDR3 nucleotides read TGTGCCAGCAGCTTAGGAGCCGGGGGGACCAATGAGCAGTTCTTC. Translated, it gives CASSLGAGGTNEQFF.

This clone is a singleton in its sample. The chain employs TRBV5-1 and TRBJ1-6; possibly TRBD1 for D (6 bases). Germline V gene data show CDR1 as SGHRS and CDR2 as YFSETQ. The V and J ends lost 6 bases and 10 bases respectively, with 14 bases between them. CDR3 length: 13 amino acids. CDR3 in DNA: TGCGCCAGCACCGCAGGGGTGGGGTCACCCCTCCACTTT. Amino acid sequence: CASTAGVGSPLHF. Supplemented by reference TRBV5-1 and TRBJ1-6, the full variable domain reads KAGVTQTPRYLIKTRGQQVTLSCSPISGHRSVSWYQQTPGQGLQFLFEYFSETQRNKGNFPGRFSGRQFSNSRSEMNVSTLELGDSALYLCASTAGVGSPLHFGNGTRLTVT.

The rearrangement uses TRBV2 and TRBJ1-2, with no clear D. Trimming pared 2 bases from V and 8 bases from J, leaving 6 bases between. The CDR3 totals 11 residues. Germline V gene lookup returns CDR1 SNHLY and CDR2 FYNNEI. The CDR3 sequence: CASSEWAGYTF. DNA of the CDR3: TGTGCCAGCAGTGAATGGGCAGGCTACACCTTC. Looking up the rest from reference TRBV2 and TRBJ1-2 gives the full variable domain: EPEVTQTPSHQVTQMGQEVILRCVPISNHLYFYWYRQILGQKVEFLVSFYNNEISEKSEIFDDQFSVERPDGSNFTLKIRSTKLEDSAMYFCASSEWAGYTFGSGTRLTVV.

In its sample, this clone was seen a few times. This sequence joins TRBV5-1 and TRBJ2-7, with 10 bases lining up with TRBD2. This CDR3 has 13 residues. The germline V gene encodes CDR1 SGHRS and CDR2 YFSETQ. V gave up 7 bases and J gave up 5 bases; unmatched junction bases: 6. The CDR3 here is CASQLAGVNEQYF. The CDR3 DNA is TGCGCCAGCCAGCTAGCGGGAGTAAACGAGCAGTACTTC. Together with reference TRBV5-1 and TRBJ2-7, the CDR3 gives the full variable domain: KAGVTQTPRYLIKTRGQQVTLSCSPISGHRSVSWYQQTPGQGLQFLFEYFSETQRNKGNFPGRFSGRQFSNSRSEMNVSTLELGDSALYLCASQLAGVNEQYFGPGTRLTVT.

With respect to this clone: An end of the junction differs from the germline gene, which may be a read error. This chain connects TRBV7-7 to TRBJ2-1; 8 positions agree with TRBD2. Germline assignment: CDR1 SSHAT and CDR2 FNYEAQ (reference sequence). This CDR3 region has 15 residues. CDR3 coding DNA: TGTGCTAGCAGCTTAACAGCGGGAGCGGGGAATGAGCAGTTCTTC. It is translated as CASSLTAGAGNEQFF.

The genes are TRBV28 and TRBJ1-1, with D maybe TRBD1 (6 bases). V was shortened by 7 bases and J by 5 bases, with 14 bases between the two germline ends. The CDR3 runs 13 residues. Germline-derived CDR1 and CDR2 are MDHEN and SYDVKM. CDR3 coding DNA: TGTGCCAGCACCACATACAGGGAAACTGAAGCTTTCTTT. This translates into CASTTYRETEAFF.

This chain connects TRBV7-9 to TRBJ2-5, with 9 bases identical to TRBD1. This CDR3 has 16 residues. Germline V lookup: CDR1 SEHNR, CDR2 FQNEAQ (reference sequence). V gave up 1 base and J gave up 3 bases; unmatched junction bases: 6. This CDR3 is CASSLVYGTGKETQYF. DNA for the CDR3: TGTGCCAGCAGCTTAGTTTACGGGACAGGGAAAGAGACCCAGTACTTC.

The count of this clone is one. V and J are TRBV28 and TRBJ2-7; D is possibly TRBD1 (5 bases). The CDR3 spans 15 residues. Germline V lookup: CDR1 MDHEN, CDR2 SYDVKM. V lost 6 bases and J lost 5, with 20 bases in between. This chain's CDR3 is CASSPFRQPTHEQYF. The CDR3 DNA is TGTGCCAGCAGCCCATTTAGACAGCCAACCCACGAGCAGTACTTC. Together with reference TRBV28 and TRBJ2-7, the CDR3 gives the full variable domain: DVKVTQSSRYLVKRTGEKVFLECVQDMDHENMFWYRQDPGLGLRLIYFSYDVKMKEKGDIPEGYSVSREKKERFSLILESASTNQTSMYLCASSPFRQPTHEQYFGPGTRLTVT.

V gene TRBV28 combines with J gene TRBJ1-1; TRBD1 aligns across 7 bases. With V trimmed by 6 bases and J by 5 bases, 12 bases remained unmatched. Germline-derived CDR1 and CDR2 are MDHEN and SYDVKM. CDR3 size: 15 residues. The CDR3 sequence: CASRLVEGARTEAFF. As DNA, the CDR3 is TGTGCCAGCAGACTTGTTGAGGGGGCGCGTACTGAAGCTTTCTTT.

The chain has TRBV7-2 and TRBJ1-4; 7 bases map to TRBD1. V lost 5 bases to trimming and J lost 6 bases; unmatched junction nucleotides: 9. The CDR3 is made up of 15 amino acids. CDR1 is SGHTA and CDR2 is FQGNSA in the germline V gene. CDR3 loop: CASSPRQGTYEKLFF. The DNA for the CDR3 is TGTGCCAGCAGCCCCCGACAGGGAACCTATGAAAAACTGTTTTTT.

The chain recombines TRBV5-5 with TRBJ2-1; TRBD1 matches 7 bases. Trimming at V came to 0 bases and at J to 5 bases, leaving 8 bases not matched to a gene. CDR3 length: 16 amino acids. Germline-derived CDR1 and CDR2 are SGHKS and YYEKEE (reference sequence). The CDR3 region has the DNA TGTGCCAGCAGCTTGGCCTGGGCAGGGGGAAACAATGAGCAGTTCTTC. It codes for CASSLAWAGGNNEQFF.

The chain uses TRBV6-5 and TRBJ1-1; D not resolved. V was trimmed by 8 bases and J by 9 bases, leaving 13 bases between them. Germline CDR1 MNHEY, CDR2 SVGAGI. This CDR3 contains 11 residues. CDR3 in DNA: TGTGCCAGCGGCGATCGGGGTAAAGCTTTCTTT. Amino acids: CASGDRGKAFF.

This rearrangement joins TRBV7-3 to TRBJ2-3; tentative D call: TRBD2 (5 bases). With 2 bases removed from V and 4 bases from J, the gap between germline ends came to 16 bases. Per the germline V gene, CDR1 is SGHTA and CDR2 is FQGTGA. The length of the CDR3 is 16 residues. The CDR3 reads CASSLRGLTSSDTQYF. DNA for the CDR3: TGTGCCAGCAGCTTACGAGGCCTTACTAGTTCAGATACGCAGTATTTT.

J is TRBJ2-2 and V is TRBV28; 7 bases fit TRBD1. Germline CDR1 and CDR2: MDHEN and SYDVKM. V lost 4 bases, J lost 5 bases, and 7 bases stayed unmatched. This CDR3 region has 15 residues. As DNA, the CDR3 is TGTGCCAGCAGTTCCGGACAGGCGAGAACCGGGGAGCTGTTTTTT. Its protein is CASSSGQARTGELFF. Full variable domain (rest looked up from reference TRBV28 and TRBJ2-2): DVKVTQSSRYLVKRTGEKVFLECVQDMDHENMFWYRQDPGLGLRLIYFSYDVKMKEKGDIPEGYSVSREKKERFSLILESASTNQTSMYLCASSSGQARTGELFFGEGSRLTVL.

V is TRBV19 and J is TRBJ1-1; TRBD1 matches 8 bases. CDR3 length equals 15 residues. Germline values: CDR1 LNHDA, CDR2 SQIVND (reference sequence). The ends lost 0 bases at V and 6 bases at J; junction bases unmatched: 6. CDR3 residues: CASSIDPLTGAEAFF. The CDR3 region has the DNA TGTGCCAGTAGTATAGACCCCTTGACAGGGGCTGAAGCTTTCTTT.

In this sample, this clone turned up a few times. This chain links TRBV11-1 with TRBJ2-1; TRBD2 matches 13 bases. The V gene's germline CDR1 is SGHAT and CDR2 FQDESV (reference sequence). The V and J ends lost 5 bases and 9 bases, in that order; junction bases with no gene match: 7. CDR3 length: 15 residues. Here the CDR3 DNA reads TGTGCCAGCAGCACTAGGACTAGCGGGAGAGGTGAGCAGTTCTTC. It encodes CASSTRTSGRGEQFF.

The chain carries TRBV28 and TRBJ1-1; 7 nucleotides line up with TRBD1. V shed 7 bases, J shed 8 bases, and the junction held 16 bases outside the gene matches. Germline V lookup: CDR1 MDHEN, CDR2 SYDVKM. CDR3 size: 15 residues. This CDR3 reads CASNPDHSAGGEAFF. DNA of the CDR3: TGTGCCAGCAACCCGGATCATTCGGCAGGGGGGGAAGCTTTCTTT.

The V and J genes are TRBV28 and TRBJ1-2; the D gene is possibly TRBD1 (6 bases). This CDR3 comprises 19 residues. Trimming removed 5 bases at V and 2 bases at J, with 27 bases between. The V gene's germline CDR1 is MDHEN and CDR2 SYDVKM. This CDR3 reads CASSVVHRDMLLGNYGYTF. CDR3 nucleotides: TGTGCCAGCAGTGTCGTACACCGGGACATGCTCCTTGGAAACTATGGCTACACCTTC.

Only one count was recorded for this clone. J is TRBJ2-5 and V is TRBV5-1; 12 bases are shared with TRBD2. The length of the CDR3 is 18 residues. Germline V CDR1 and CDR2: SGHRS, YFSETQ. V lost 0 bases and J lost 2; bases outside the gene matches: 8. The CDR3 region has the DNA TGCGCCAGCAGCTTGGTTTTGGGGACTAGCGGGCCACAAGAGACCCAGTACTTC. It codes for CASSLVLGTSGPQETQYF. Together with reference TRBV5-1 and TRBJ2-5, the CDR3 gives the full variable domain: KAGVTQTPRYLIKTRGQQVTLSCSPISGHRSVSWYQQTPGQGLQFLFEYFSETQRNKGNFPGRFSGRQFSNSRSEMNVSTLELGDSALYLCASSLVLGTSGPQETQYFGPGTRLLVL.

This rearrangement joins TRBV4-2 to TRBJ1-4; 8 bases align to TRBD1. Per the germline V gene, CDR1 is LGHNA and CDR2 is YNFKEQ. J gave up 8 bases and V 3 bases, and 5 bases lay outside the gene matches. The CDR3 consists of 14 residues. The CDR3 protein is CASSQGNRGEKLFF. CDR3 in DNA: TGTGCCAGCAGCCAGGGCAACAGGGGGGAAAAACTGTTTTTT.

The rearrangement links TRBV5-4 to TRBJ2-1; 10 bases agree with TRBD2. Trimming took 4 bases from V and 3 from J; bases not matched to a gene: 4. This CDR3 is 15 amino acids long. Germline V gene sequence: CDR1 SGHNT, CDR2 YYREEE (reference sequence). CDR3 sequence (DNA): TGTGCCAGCAGCCCCCGGACTAGCGGCTACAATGAGCAGTTCTTC. The encoded protein is CASSPRTSGYNEQFF.

The chain couples TRBV7-8 to TRBJ1-2, with 7 bases that match TRBD1. Germline CDR1 and CDR2: SGHVS and FQNEAQ. This CDR3 has 15 residues. With 4 bases clipped from V and 7 bases from J, the junction kept 12 bases outside the gene matches. For the CDR3, the DNA is TGTGCCAGCAGCTCAACAGGGGCGGATCGTGTTGGCTACACCTTC. This translates into CASSSTGADRVGYTF.

This clone has a handful of counts. CDR3 coding DNA: TGTGCCATCAGTGAGTCGACTGGGGCAACCACCGGGGAGCTGTTTTTT. Its protein is CAISESTGATTGELFF. The chain couples TRBV10-3 to TRBJ2-2, with D perhaps TRBD1 (5 bases). Germline assignment: CDR1 ENHRY and CDR2 SYGVKD. The CDR3 runs 16 residues. The germline V and J ends were trimmed by 0 bases and 4 bases, with 12 bases remaining between them.

This clone was seen only a few times. The chain uses TRBV16 and TRBJ2-2, with 10 bases matching TRBD2. Germline V gene lookup returns CDR1 KGHSY and CDR2 FQNENV. The CDR3 is made up of 15 amino acids. V trimming: 2 bases; J trimming: 10 bases; junction bases outside the gene matches: 7. In DNA, the CDR3 is TGTGCCAGCAGCCAAGGGGGACTAGCGCTTGAGGAGCTGTTTTTT. Its translation: CASSQGGLALEELFF.